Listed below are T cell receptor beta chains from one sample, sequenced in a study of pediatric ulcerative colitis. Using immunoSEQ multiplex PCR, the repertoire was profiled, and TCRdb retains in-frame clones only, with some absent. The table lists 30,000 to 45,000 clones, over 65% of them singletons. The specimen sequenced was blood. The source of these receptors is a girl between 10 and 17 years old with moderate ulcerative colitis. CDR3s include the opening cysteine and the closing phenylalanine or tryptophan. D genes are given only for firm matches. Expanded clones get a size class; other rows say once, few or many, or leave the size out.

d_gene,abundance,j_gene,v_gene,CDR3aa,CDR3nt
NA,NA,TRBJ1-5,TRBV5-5,CASSLDWSTSNQPQHF,TGTGCCAGCAGCTTGGACTGGTCGACTAGCAATCAGCCCCAGCATTTT
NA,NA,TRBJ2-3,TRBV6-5,CASSYGSSSDTQYF,TGTGCCAGCAGTTACGGGTCTTCGTCAGATACGCAGTATTTT
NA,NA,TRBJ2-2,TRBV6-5,CASRRGMNTGELFF,TGTGCCAGCAGGAGGGGTATGAACACCGGGGAGCTGTTTTTT
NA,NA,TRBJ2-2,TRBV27,CASGMSQGPNTGELFF,TGTGCCAGCGGTATGTCTCAGGGGCCGAACACCGGGGAGCTGTTTTTT
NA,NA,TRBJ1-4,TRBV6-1,CASSEQGWANEKLFF,TGTGCCAGCAGTGAACAGGGTTGGGCTAATGAAAAACTGTTTTTT
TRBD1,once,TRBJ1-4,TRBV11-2,CASSPLGGQGLLELFF,TGTGCCAGCAGCCCTCTAGGGGGACAGGGTTTATTGGAACTGTTTTTT
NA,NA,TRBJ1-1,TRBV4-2,CASSQDTGWTEAFF,TGTGCCAGCAGCCAAGATACAGGGTGGACTGAAGCTTTCTTT
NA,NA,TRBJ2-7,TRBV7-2,CASSLPGSYEQYF,TGTGCCAGCAGCTTACCAGGGAGCTACGAGCAGTACTTC
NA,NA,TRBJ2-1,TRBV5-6,CASHSPSSYNEQFF,TGTGCCAGCCACTCTCCGAGCTCCTACAATGAGCAGTTCTTC
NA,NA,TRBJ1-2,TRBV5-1,CASSLDLDGKYGYTF,TGCGCCAGCAGCTTGGACCTAGACGGGAAGTATGGCTACACCTTC
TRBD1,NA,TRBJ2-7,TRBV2,CASRGQGIYEQYF,TGTGCCAGCAGAGGACAGGGAATCTACGAGCAGTACTTC
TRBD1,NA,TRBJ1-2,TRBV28,CASSLYGTGGVNGYTF,TGTGCCAGCAGTTTATATGGGACAGGGGGAGTGAATGGCTACACCTTC
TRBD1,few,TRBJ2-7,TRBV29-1,CSVEGGGQHYEQYF,TGCAGCGTTGAAGGAGGGGGCCAGCACTACGAGCAGTACTTC
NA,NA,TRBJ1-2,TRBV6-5,CASSYSIGFYGYTF,TGTGCCAGCAGTTACTCGATCGGCTTCTATGGCTACACCTTC
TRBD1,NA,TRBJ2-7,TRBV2,CASREDRTLSEQYF,TGTGCCAGCAGGGAGGACAGGACCTTATCCGAGCAGTACTTC
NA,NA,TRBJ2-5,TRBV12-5,CASALGGRGETQYF,TGTGCTAGTGCTCTGGGGGGCAGGGGGGAGACCCAGTACTTC
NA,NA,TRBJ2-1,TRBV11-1,CASSLNGIQGTYNEQFF,TGTGCCAGCAGCTTAAACGGTATCCAGGGAACCTACAATGAGCAGTTCTTC
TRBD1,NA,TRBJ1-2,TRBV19,CASSTTGATNGYTF,TGTGCCAGTAGTACGACAGGGGCGACGAATGGCTACACCTTC
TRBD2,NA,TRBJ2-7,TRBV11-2,CASSLAPGGPYEQYF,TGTGCCAGCAGCTTAGCTCCGGGGGGGCCGTACGAGCAGTACTTC
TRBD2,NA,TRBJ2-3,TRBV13,CASSDPLGLALADTQYF,TGTGCCAGCAGCGATCCTCTGGGACTAGCGCTCGCCGATACGCAGTATTTT
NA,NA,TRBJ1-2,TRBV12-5,CASGLSPAYNYGYTF,TGTGCTAGTGGTTTGAGCCCTGCTTACAACTATGGCTACACCTTC
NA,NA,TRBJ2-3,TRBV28,CASSLSPPDTQYF,TGTGCCAGCAGCCTTAGCCCCCCAGATACGCAGTATTTT
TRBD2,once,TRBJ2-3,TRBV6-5,CASSSSRAGERGTQYF,TGTGCCAGCAGTTCCTCGAGAGCGGGAGAGCGGGGTACGCAGTATTTT
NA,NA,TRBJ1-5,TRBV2,CASRVPGEYSNQPQHF,TGTGCCAGCAGGGTCCCGGGGGAGTATAGCAATCAGCCCCAGCATTTT
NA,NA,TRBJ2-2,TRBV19,CASSIWSGRDDTGELFF,TGTGCCAGTAGTATCTGGTCCGGGCGGGATGACACCGGGGAGCTGTTTTTT
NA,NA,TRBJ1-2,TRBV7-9,CASSLIGHPGYTF,TGTGCCAGCAGCTTAATCGGACATCCTGGCTACACCTTC
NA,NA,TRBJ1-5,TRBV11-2,CASSGMDGAQHF,TGTGCCAGCAGCGGTATGGACGGGGCCCAGCATTTT
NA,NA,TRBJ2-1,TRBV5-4,CASSLDNYNEQFF,TGTGCCAGCAGCTTGGACAACTACAATGAGCAGTTCTTC
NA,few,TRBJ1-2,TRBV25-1,CASSEWNLYGYTF,TGTGCCAGCAGTGAATGGAACCTCTATGGCTACACCTTC
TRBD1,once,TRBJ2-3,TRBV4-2,CASSARDRGDTQYF,TGTGCCAGCAGCGCCCGGGACAGAGGAGATACGCAGTATTTT
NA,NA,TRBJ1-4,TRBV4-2,CASSPGREGNEKLFF,TGTGCCAGCAGCCCTGGGAGAGAAGGGAATGAAAAACTGTTTTTT
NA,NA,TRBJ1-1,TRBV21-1,CASSKSTGRAVTEAFF,TGTGCCAGCAGCAAATCAACAGGGAGGGCGGTCACTGAAGCTTTCTTT
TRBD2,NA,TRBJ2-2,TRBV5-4,CASSPAGGARTGELFF,TGTGCCAGCAGCCCAGCGGGAGGGGCGAGAACCGGGGAGCTGTTTTTT
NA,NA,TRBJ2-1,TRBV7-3,CASSEMSSGYNEQFF,TGTGCCAGCAGTGAAATGTCCAGCGGCTACAATGAGCAGTTCTTC
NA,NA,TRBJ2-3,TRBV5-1,CASSFGPSTDTQYF,TGCGCCAGCAGCTTCGGGCCGAGCACAGATACGCAGTATTTT
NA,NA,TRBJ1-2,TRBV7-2,CASSGDSRGYTF,TGTGCCAGCAGCGGGGACTCTCGTGGCTACACCTTC
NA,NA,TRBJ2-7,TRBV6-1,CASRELGTRSYEQYF,TGTGCCAGCAGGGAACTCGGGACTCGTTCCTACGAGCAGTACTTC
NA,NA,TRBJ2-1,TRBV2,CASSVQQLNNEQFF,TGTGCCAGCAGTGTACAGCAGCTAAACAATGAGCAGTTCTTC
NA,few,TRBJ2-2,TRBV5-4,CASSLWNTGELFF,TGTGCCAGCAGCTTGTGGAACACCGGGGAGCTGTTTTTT
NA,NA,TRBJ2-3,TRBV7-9,CASSLQVTLRDGDTQYF,TGTGCCAGCAGCTTACAAGTTACCCTGAGAGATGGAGATACGCAGTATTTT